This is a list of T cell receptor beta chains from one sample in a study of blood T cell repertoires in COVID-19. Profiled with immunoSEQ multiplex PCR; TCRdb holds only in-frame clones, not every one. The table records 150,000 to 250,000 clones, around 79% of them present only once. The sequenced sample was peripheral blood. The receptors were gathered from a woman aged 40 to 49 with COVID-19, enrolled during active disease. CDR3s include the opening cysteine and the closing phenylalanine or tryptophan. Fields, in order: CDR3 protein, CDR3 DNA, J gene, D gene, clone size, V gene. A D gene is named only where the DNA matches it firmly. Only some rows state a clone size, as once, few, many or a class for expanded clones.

CDR3: CASSHAASGGAGDTQYF
DNA: TGCGCCAGCAGCCATGCAGCTAGCGGGGGGGCTGGAGATACGCAGTATTTT
J: TRBJ2-3
D: TRBD2
size: NA
V: TRBV4-1

CDR3: CAWSWGPGTKYEQYF
DNA: TGTGCCTGGAGTTGGGGCCCCGGGACAAAGTACGAGCAGTACTTC
J: TRBJ2-7
D: NA
size: NA
V: TRBV30

CDR3: CASSGSRLAGNTGELFF
DNA: TGCGCCAGCAGTGGATCGCGGCTAGCGGGGAACACCGGGGAGCTGTTTTTT
J: TRBJ2-2
D: TRBD2
size: NA
V: TRBV10-1

CDR3: CASSPGLAGGYEQYF
DNA: TGCGCCAGCAGCCCGGGACTAGCGGGAGGCTACGAGCAGTACTTC
J: TRBJ2-7
D: TRBD2
size: NA
V: TRBV4-1

CDR3: CASNREPTQYF
DNA: TGTGCCAGCAACCGGGAGCCGACGCAGTATTTT
J: TRBJ2-3
D: NA
size: NA
V: TRBV2

CDR3: CASSLLSPSGTPYEQYF
DNA: TGTGCCAGCAGCTTATTATCCCCCTCTGGGACTCCCTACGAGCAGTACTTC
J: TRBJ2-7
D: NA
size: few
V: TRBV13

CDR3: CASSLVLYEQYF
DNA: TGTGCCAGCAGCTTAGTTCTCTACGAGCAGTACTTC
J: TRBJ2-7
D: NA
size: NA
V: TRBV7-2

CDR3: CASSLKGAYEQYF
DNA: TGTGCCAGCAGTTTGAAGGGGGCCTACGAGCAGTACTTC
J: TRBJ2-7
D: NA
size: NA
V: TRBV12-3/TRBV12-4

CDR3: CASSLGSSGSTDTQYF
DNA: TGTGCCAGCAGCTTAGGGTCTAGCGGGAGCACAGATACGCAGTATTTT
J: TRBJ2-3
D: TRBD2
size: NA
V: TRBV7-9

CDR3: CASSRGTSGGRLTDTQYF
DNA: TGTGCCAGCAGCCGGGGGACTAGCGGGGGCCGGCTCACAGATACGCAGTATTTT
J: TRBJ2-3
D: TRBD2
size: NA
V: TRBV7-2

CDR3: CASSEYGASYGYTF
DNA: TGTGCCAGCAGTGAATATGGGGCGAGCTATGGCTACACCTTC
J: TRBJ1-2
D: NA
size: NA
V: TRBV25-1

CDR3: CASSPSTGSPHEQFF
DNA: TGTGCCAGCTCACCGTCTACCGGGAGCCCCCATGAGCAGTTCTTC
J: TRBJ2-1
D: NA
size: NA
V: TRBV18

CDR3: CASSESQGEKLFF
DNA: TGTGCCAGTAGTGAGTCACAGGGGGAAAAACTGTTTTTT
J: TRBJ1-4
D: TRBD1
size: NA
V: TRBV19

CDR3: CASSLDLAGLRWNTEAFF
DNA: TGTGCCAGCAGCTTAGACCTCGCGGGGCTGCGTTGGAACACTGAAGCTTTCTTT
J: TRBJ1-1
D: NA
size: NA
V: TRBV7-7

CDR3: CASSDRGSPADTQYF
DNA: TGTGCCAGCAGTGACCGGGGAAGCCCCGCAGATACGCAGTATTTT
J: TRBJ2-3
D: NA
size: few
V: TRBV2

CDR3: CASSQDISGDYEQYF
DNA: TGTGCCAGCAGCCAAGATATTAGCGGGGACTACGAGCAGTACTTC
J: TRBJ2-7
D: TRBD2
size: NA
V: TRBV3-1/TRBV3-2

CDR3: CASSFRTGEQFF
DNA: TGTGCCAGCAGCTTTCGGACAGGAGAGCAGTTCTTC
J: TRBJ2-1
D: TRBD1
size: few
V: TRBV11-2

CDR3: CASSLNRGSTDTQYF
DNA: TGTGCCAGCAGCCTCAACAGGGGTAGCACAGATACGCAGTATTTT
J: TRBJ2-3
D: TRBD1
size: NA
V: TRBV7-7

CDR3: CASRDRGAGHEKLFF
DNA: TGTGCCAGCAGGGACAGGGGGGCCGGGCATGAAAAACTGTTTTTT
J: TRBJ1-4
D: TRBD1
size: NA
V: TRBV27

CDR3: CATQPSGGVRQEQFF
DNA: TGTGCCACACAACCTAGCGGGGGGGTCCGACAGGAGCAGTTCTTC
J: TRBJ2-1
D: TRBD2
size: once
V: TRBV15

CDR3: CASSQTGGSWDTQYF
DNA: TGTGCCAGCAGCCAGACTGGCGGGAGTTGGGATACGCAGTATTTT
J: TRBJ2-3
D: TRBD2
size: NA
V: TRBV5-5

CDR3: CASSQPRAEAFF
DNA: TGTGCCAGCTCACAACCGAGGGCTGAAGCTTTCTTT
J: TRBJ1-1
D: NA
size: few
V: TRBV18

CDR3: CASSQDEGTGSYGYTF
DNA: TGTGCCAGCAGCCAAGATGAGGGGACAGGTTCATATGGCTACACCTTC
J: TRBJ1-2
D: TRBD1
size: NA
V: TRBV4-2

CDR3: CASSLWQSNEKLFF
DNA: TGCGCCAGCAGCTTGTGGCAGTCTAATGAAAAACTGTTTTTT
J: TRBJ1-4
D: NA
size: NA
V: TRBV5-1

CDR3: CASSSGSSVETYNEQFF
DNA: TGCGCCAGCAGCTCCGGCTCTAGCGTAGAAACCTACAATGAGCAGTTCTTC
J: TRBJ2-1
D: NA
size: NA
V: TRBV5-1

CDR3: CASSLTGSSYNEQFF
DNA: TGTGCCAGCAGCTTGACAGGGAGCTCCTACAATGAGCAGTTCTTC
J: TRBJ2-1
D: TRBD1
size: few
V: TRBV7-2

CDR3: CASSYLQATYEQYF
DNA: TGTGCCAGCAGTTACTTGCAGGCCACCTACGAGCAGTACTTC
J: TRBJ2-7
D: NA
size: NA
V: TRBV6-2/TRBV6-3

CDR3: CASGLNDRGRQALHF
DNA: TGTGCCAGCGGCCTTAACGACAGGGGGCGCCAGGCCCTCCACTTT
J: TRBJ1-6
D: TRBD1
size: NA
V: TRBV11-2

CDR3: CASSITRDRVHNEQFF
DNA: TGTGCCAGTAGTATAACAAGGGACAGGGTACATAATGAGCAGTTCTTC
J: TRBJ2-1
D: TRBD1
size: NA
V: TRBV19

CDR3: CASSLAPSGNTGELFF
DNA: TGCGCCAGCAGCTTGGCCCCTAGCGGAAACACCGGGGAGCTGTTTTTT
J: TRBJ2-2
D: TRBD2
size: once
V: TRBV5-1

CDR3: CASSIWRGPYEQYF
DNA: TGTGCCAGTAGTATATGGCGGGGCCCCTACGAGCAGTACTTC
J: TRBJ2-7
D: NA
size: NA
V: TRBV19

CDR3: CASSPKQGVIYEQYF
DNA: TGTGCCAGCTCGCCTAAACAGGGGGTGATCTACGAGCAGTACTTC
J: TRBJ2-7
D: TRBD1
size: NA
V: TRBV18

CDR3: CASSSSGGNIQYF
DNA: TGTGCCAGCAGCTCTTCAGGGGGCAACATTCAGTACTTC
J: TRBJ2-4
D: TRBD1
size: NA
V: TRBV11-3

CDR3: CAISESPAIATYEQYF
DNA: TGTGCCATCAGTGAGTCTCCCGCTATTGCCACCTACGAGCAGTACTTC
J: TRBJ2-7
D: NA
size: NA
V: TRBV10-3

CDR3: CASRLGRTYDYGYTF
DNA: TGCGCCAGCAGGCTGGGGCGGACCTATGACTATGGCTACACCTTC
J: TRBJ1-2
D: NA
size: NA
V: TRBV10-2

CDR3: CASSLGAGTSAGELFF
DNA: TGTGCCAGCAGCTTAGGGGCCGGGACTAGCGCCGGGGAGCTGTTTTTT
J: TRBJ2-2
D: TRBD2
size: NA
V: TRBV7-7

CDR3: CASSEGIGGVYGYTF
DNA: TGTGCCAGCAGTGAGGGTATAGGGGGCGTCTATGGCTACACCTTC
J: TRBJ1-2
D: TRBD1
size: few
V: TRBV6-1

CDR3: CASSPPSTGRPVNTQYF
DNA: TGTGCCAGCTCCCCACCCAGCACAGGGCGTCCAGTAAATACGCAGTATTTT
J: TRBJ2-3
D: NA
size: NA
V: TRBV18

CDR3: CASSVGGASESYTF
DNA: TGCGCCAGCAGCGTTGGGGGGGCCAGTGAAAGCTACACCTTC
J: TRBJ1-2
D: NA
size: once
V: TRBV5-1

CDR3: CASSERGNYGYTF
DNA: TGTGCCAGCAGTGAAAGGGGAAACTATGGCTACACCTTC
J: TRBJ1-2
D: NA
size: NA
V: TRBV2

CDR3: CASSVAGGHLNEQFF
DNA: TGTGCCAGCAGCGTTGCGGGGGGGCACTTGAATGAGCAGTTCTTC
J: TRBJ2-1
D: TRBD2
size: NA
V: TRBV7-2

CDR3: CASSNRDSGNTIYF
DNA: TGTGCCAGTAGTAACAGAGACTCTGGAAACACCATATATTTT
J: TRBJ1-3
D: NA
size: NA
V: TRBV19

CDR3: CARSWGGADKLFF
DNA: TGTGCCCGAAGTTGGGGCGGCGCTGATAAACTGTTTTTT
J: TRBJ1-4
D: NA
size: NA
V: TRBV30

CDR3: CASSYRQGPEAFF
DNA: TGTGCCAGCAGCTACCGTCAGGGTCCTGAAGCTTTCTTT
J: TRBJ1-1
D: NA
size: NA
V: TRBV5-5

CDR3: CASSLDSNNSPLHF
DNA: TGTGCCAGCAGCTTGGACAGTAACAATTCACCCCTCCACTTT
J: TRBJ1-6
D: NA
size: NA
V: TRBV9

CDR3: CASRPQGAGETQYF
DNA: TGTGCCAGCAGGCCACAGGGGGCAGGAGAGACCCAGTACTTC
J: TRBJ2-5
D: TRBD1
size: NA
V: TRBV6-5

CDR3: CASRFRDRGYTF
DNA: TGTGCCAGCAGATTCCGGGACAGGGGCTACACCTTC
J: TRBJ1-2
D: TRBD1
size: few
V: TRBV5-8

CDR3: CASSFVTSGGRSYNEQFF
DNA: TGCGCCAGCAGCTTTGTGACTAGCGGGGGGAGGTCCTACAATGAGCAGTTCTTC
J: TRBJ2-1
D: TRBD2
size: NA
V: TRBV5-1

CDR3: CASNFGQTLSGNTIYF
DNA: TGTGCCAGTAACTTCGGACAGACTCTCTCTGGAAACACCATATATTTT
J: TRBJ1-3
D: NA
size: few
V: TRBV19

CDR3: CASRNEGLGTETQYF
DNA: TGTGCCAGCCGCAACGAGGGACTAGGTACGGAGACCCAGTACTTC
J: TRBJ2-5
D: TRBD2
size: NA
V: TRBV2

CDR3: CASTPSGLTYEQYF
DNA: TGTGCCAGCACCCCTAGCGGGCTTACCTACGAGCAGTACTTC
J: TRBJ2-7
D: TRBD2
size: few
V: TRBV6-2/TRBV6-3

CDR3: CASSRSGTGTYEQYF
DNA: TGTGCCAGCAGCCGTTCTGGGACAGGTACCTACGAGCAGTACTTC
J: TRBJ2-7
D: TRBD1
size: NA
V: TRBV5-4